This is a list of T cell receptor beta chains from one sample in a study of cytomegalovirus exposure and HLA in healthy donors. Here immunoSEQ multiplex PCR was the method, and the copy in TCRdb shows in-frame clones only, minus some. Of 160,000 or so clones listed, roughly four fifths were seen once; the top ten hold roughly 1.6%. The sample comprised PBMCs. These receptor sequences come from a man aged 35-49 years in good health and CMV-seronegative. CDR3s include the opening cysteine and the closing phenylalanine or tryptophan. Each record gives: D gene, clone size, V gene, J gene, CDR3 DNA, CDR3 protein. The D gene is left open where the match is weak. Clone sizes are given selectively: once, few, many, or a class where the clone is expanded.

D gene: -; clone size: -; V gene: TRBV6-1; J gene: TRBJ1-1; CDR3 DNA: TGTGCCAGCAGCATGAACACTGAAGCTTTCTTT; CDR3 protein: CASSMNTEAFF
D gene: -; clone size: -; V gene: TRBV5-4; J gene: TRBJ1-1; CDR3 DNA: TGTGCCAGCAGCTCCAACCAACAGGGGAACACTGAAGCTTTCTTT; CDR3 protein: CASSSNQQGNTEAFF
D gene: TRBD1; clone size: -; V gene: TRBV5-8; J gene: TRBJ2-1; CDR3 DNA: TGTGCCAGCAGCTTACCGGGACAGACCTACAATGAGCAGTTCTTC; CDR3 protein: CASSLPGQTYNEQFF
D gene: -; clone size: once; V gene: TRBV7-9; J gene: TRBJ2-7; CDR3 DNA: TGTGCCAGCAGCCGAGGTGAGGGGGTCTCCTACGAGCAGTACTTC; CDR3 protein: CASSRGEGVSYEQYF
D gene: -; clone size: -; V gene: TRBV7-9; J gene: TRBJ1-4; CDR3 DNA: TGTGCCAGCAGCTCTAGGGGCGGTAATGAAAAACTGTTTTTT; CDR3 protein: CASSSRGGNEKLFF
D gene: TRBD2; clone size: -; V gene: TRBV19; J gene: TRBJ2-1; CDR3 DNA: TGTGCCAGTAGTATAGGTCTAGCGGGTCACGATGAGCAGTTCTTC; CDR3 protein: CASSIGLAGHDEQFF
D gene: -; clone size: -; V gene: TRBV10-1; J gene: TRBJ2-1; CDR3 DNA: TGCGCCAGCAGTTCTACTTACAATGAGCAGTTCTTC; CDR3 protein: CASSSTYNEQFF
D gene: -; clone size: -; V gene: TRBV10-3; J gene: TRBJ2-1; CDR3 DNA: TGTGCCATCAGTGAGGGTAGCTCCTACAATGAGCAGTTCTTC; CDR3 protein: CAISEGSSYNEQFF
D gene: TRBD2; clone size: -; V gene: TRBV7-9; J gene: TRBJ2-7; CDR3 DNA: TGTGCCAGCAGCTTAGCCGAGACTAGCGGACACAGCTACGAGCAGTACTTC; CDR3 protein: CASSLAETSGHSYEQYF
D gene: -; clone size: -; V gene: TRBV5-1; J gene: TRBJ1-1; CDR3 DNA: TGCGCCAGCAGCGGGAAAGGGGATATGAACACTGAAGCTTTCTTT; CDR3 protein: CASSGKGDMNTEAFF